These T cell receptor beta chains were read from a single sample in a study of shared T cell receptors in the human thymus. Sequencing used immunoSEQ multiplex PCR; TCRdb keeps in-frame clones, though not all of them. The sample carries hundreds of thousands of clones, approximately 83% recorded once. This sample also belongs to another study, concerning human thymus T cells.

The sequencing input was thymocytes. These receptors originate from a girl less than two years old with a congenital heart defect. Each CDR3 is given with its conserved first and last residue. D genes are given only for firm matches. The size entry is marked missing in some rows and otherwise reads once, few, many or a size class.

TRBJ1-2	NA	NA	TRBV27	18	CASRPNSLPGGANYGYTF	TGTGCCAGCAGACCAAACAGCCTGCCAGGAGGTGCGAATTATGGCTACACCTTC
TRBJ2-1	NA	TRBD1	TRBV7-8	16	CASSFQGARVGDEQFF	TGTGCCAGCAGCTTTCAGGGGGCTAGGGTTGGGGATGAGCAGTTCTTC
TRBJ1-2	NA	NA	TRBV29-1	13	CSVEDRGSYGYTF	TGCAGCGTTGAAGATCGTGGCAGCTATGGCTACACCTTC
TRBJ2-5	NA	NA	TRBV11-2	15	CASSLGSTSQETQYF	TGTGCCAGCAGCTTAGGGTCGACTAGCCAAGAGACCCAGTACTTC
TRBJ2-2	NA	TRBD2	TRBV5-1	16	CASSLGGPLNTGELFF	TGCGCCAGCAGCCTGGGAGGGCCCTTGAACACCGGGGAGCTGTTTTTT
TRBJ1-3	NA	NA	TRBV19	13	CASSIRDPDTIYF	TGTGCCAGTAGTATCCGGGATCCGGACACCATATATTTT
TRBJ2-3	few	TRBD2	TRBV28	21	CASSPITLTSGGPPSTDTQYF	TGTGCCAGCAGTCCCATCACACTAACTAGCGGGGGGCCTCCTAGCACAGATACGCAGTATTTT
TRBJ1-2	NA	TRBD1	TRBV4-3	17	CASSQERAQTGDYGYTF	TGCGCCAGCAGCCAAGAGAGGGCCCAGACAGGGGACTATGGCTACACCTTC
TRBJ2-1	NA	NA	TRBV5-6	14	CASSQGKTYNEQFF	TGTGCCAGCAGCCAGGGGAAAACCTACAATGAGCAGTTCTTC
TRBJ2-3	NA	TRBD2	TRBV7-2	16	CASSLFGSGSTDTQYF	TGTGCCAGCAGCTTATTTGGTAGCGGGAGCACAGATACGCAGTATTTT
TRBJ2-7	NA	NA	TRBV12-5	14	CASGSASTTYEQYF	TGTGCTAGTGGTTCAGCGTCTACTACCTACGAGCAGTACTTC